These T cell receptor beta chains were read from a single sample in a study of vaccination and CD4 T cells after COVID-19. Antigens of these TCRs are unknown. Each CDR3 protein is one row after TCRdb ran MiXCR on the PCR reads. This sample has about 21,000 distinct CDR3 sequences; roughly three fifths occur once, and the top ten carry roughly a tenth. Sequenced: CD4+ T cells from blood, cultured in vitro. These receptor sequences come from a human donor who had recovered from COVID-19. Each CDR3 is given with its conserved first and last residue. The D gene is left open where the match is weak. The size of a clone is reported for some rows only, either as once, few or many, or as a class for expanded clones.

clone_size,j_call,d_call,v_call,cdr3_aa,cdr3_nt
.,TRBJ1-1,TRBD1,TRBV28,CASGTGGGGEAFF,TGTGCCAGCGGAACAGGGGGCGGAGGTGAAGCTTTCTTT
.,TRBJ1-1,.,TRBV11-2,CASSLVRFPEAFF,TGTGCCAGCAGCTTAGTCAGGTTCCCTGAAGCTTTCTTT
few,TRBJ1-2,.,TRBV5-1,CASSLRGGDYGYTF,TGCGCCAGCAGCCTCCGTGGGGGTGACTATGGCTACACCTTC
few,TRBJ1-1,.,TRBV20-1,CSARGTTGLYGAFF,TGCAGTGCTAGAGGGACTACAGGTTTATATGGAGCTTTCTTT
.,TRBJ2-3,.,TRBV7-2,CASSLAGPGNTQYF,TGTGCCAGCAGCTTAGCGGGACCAGGAAATACGCAGTATTTT
.,TRBJ1-2,.,TRBV7-2,CASSLGGAGNGYTF,TGTGCCAGCAGCTTAGGAGGGGCCGGGAATGGCTACACCTTC
.,TRBJ2-2,.,TRBV7-2,CASSPQTVNTGELFF,TGTGCCAGCAGCCCTCAGACAGTGAACACCGGGGAGCTGTTTTTT
few,TRBJ1-6,TRBD1,TRBV6-5,CASSHSGQRSSPLHF,TGTGCCAGCAGCCACTCGGGACAGCGGAGTTCACCCCTCCACTTT
few,TRBJ1-6,.,TRBV19,CASSRDGTLRNSPLHF,TGTGCCAGTAGCAGGGACGGCACGTTAAGGAATTCACCCCTCCACTTT
.,TRBJ2-1,TRBD2,TRBV7-3,CASREFVTSVYNEQFF,TGTGCCAGCAGAGAATTTGTGACTAGCGTCTACAATGAGCAGTTCTTC
.,TRBJ1-5,.,TRBV6-5,CASSYRAYQPQHF,TGTGCCAGCAGTTACAGGGCCTATCAGCCCCAGCATTTT
once,TRBJ2-7,.,TRBV19,CASSRQYRAPRAYEQYF,TGTGCCAGTAGTAGACAGTACCGGGCCCCGAGGGCCTACGAGCAGTACTTC
.,TRBJ1-2,TRBD1,TRBV15,CATSGDRVVYGYTF,TGTGCCACCAGCGGGGACAGGGTCGTCTATGGCTACACCTTC
.,TRBJ2-3,.,TRBV12-3/TRBV12-4,CASSLGGGGADTQYF,TGTGCCAGCAGTTTAGGAGGGGGCGGGGCAGATACGCAGTATTTT
.,TRBJ2-3,TRBD1,TRBV11-3,CASSYPTGGPSTDTQYF,TGTGCCAGCAGCTACCCTACAGGGGGCCCTAGCACAGATACGCAGTATTTT
.,TRBJ1-5,.,TRBV6-5,CASSYSRRGDQPQHF,TGTGCCAGCAGTTACTCGCGCAGGGGTGATCAGCCCCAGCATTTT
.,TRBJ2-1,TRBD2,TRBV20-1,CSAPGRGRGEQFF,TGCAGTGCCCCCGGGAGGGGCCGAGGTGAGCAGTTCTTC
few,TRBJ1-2,.,TRBV7-9,CASSLVSGAGYGYTF,TGTGCCAGCAGCTTAGTTTCGGGGGCTGGCTATGGCTACACCTTC
few,TRBJ2-5,TRBD1,TRBV11-3,CASSLGGQQETQYF,TGTGCCAGCAGCTTAGGGGGACAGCAAGAGACCCAGTACTTC
.,TRBJ2-5,.,TRBV10-3,CAISRQQETQYF,TGTGCCATCAGCCGACAGCAAGAGACCCAGTACTTC
.,TRBJ2-7,TRBD2,TRBV7-2,CASSLISSGRGEQYF,TGTGCCAGCAGCTTAATAAGTAGCGGGAGGGGCGAGCAGTACTTC
.,TRBJ1-5,.,TRBV10-3,CAISEAHQPQHF,TGTGCCATCAGTGAGGCGCATCAGCCCCAGCATTTT
.,TRBJ1-2,.,TRBV25-1,CATSSPTVNYGYTF,TGTGCCACTTCCAGTCCGACTGTAAACTATGGCTACACCTTC
once,TRBJ2-3,.,TRBV7-2,CASSSSTDTQYF,TGTGCCAGCAGCTCAAGCACAGATACGCAGTATTTT
.,TRBJ1-4,.,TRBV7-2,CASSPTAFNEKLFF,TGTGCCAGCAGCCCCACAGCCTTTAATGAAAAACTGTTTTTT
few,TRBJ2-7,.,TRBV2,CASARGTLDYEQYF,TGTGCCAGCGCAAGGGGGACACTAGACTACGAGCAGTACTTC
.,TRBJ2-5,.,TRBV7-2,CASSRTWGETQYF,TGTGCCAGCAGCCGCACATGGGGAGAGACCCAGTACTTC
few,TRBJ1-1,.,TRBV6-2/TRBV6-3,CASRRPESTEAFF,TGTGCCAGCAGAAGACCGGAGAGCACTGAAGCTTTCTTT
.,TRBJ1-1,TRBD1,TRBV6-2/TRBV6-3,CASTLLPDRGFTEAFF,TGTGCCAGCACTCTTCTCCCGGACAGGGGGTTCACTGAAGCTTTCTTT
.,TRBJ2-7,TRBD2,TRBV24-1,CATSAAGLAGSYEQYF,TGTGCCACCAGTGCCGCGGGACTAGCGGGATCCTACGAGCAGTACTTC
.,TRBJ1-5,.,TRBV28,CASSTSLWSPGQPQHF,TGTGCCAGCAGCACATCCCTGTGGAGTCCGGGTCAGCCCCAGCATTTT
.,TRBJ1-1,.,TRBV11-2,CASSLVQGNTEAFF,TGTGCCAGCAGCTTAGTACAGGGGAACACTGAAGCTTTCTTT
.,TRBJ2-7,TRBD1,TRBV6-2/TRBV6-3,CASRETGASYEQYF,TGTGCCAGCAGGGAGACAGGGGCCTCCTACGAGCAGTACTTC
.,TRBJ1-2,.,TRBV20-1,CSARGVDRFNYGYTF,TGCAGTGCTAGAGGGGTGGACAGATTTAACTATGGCTACACCTTC
few,TRBJ1-1,.,TRBV20-1,CSASRGTEAFF,TGCAGTGCTAGCCGAGGCACTGAAGCTTTCTTT
few,TRBJ2-5,.,TRBV6-5,CASSYSPGVSETQYF,TGTGCCAGCAGTTACTCGCCAGGTGTCTCCGAGACCCAGTACTTC
.,TRBJ2-3,.,TRBV25-1,CASSRAGPGDTQYF,TGTGCCAGCAGTCGAGCGGGCCCAGGGGATACGCAGTATTTT
once,TRBJ1-1,.,TRBV20-1,CSAERQSWNTEAFF,TGCAGTGCTGAGCGACAGTCTTGGAACACTGAAGCTTTCTTT
few,TRBJ2-5,.,TRBV7-2,CASSPGHRQETQYF,TGTGCCAGCAGCCCAGGACATAGGCAAGAGACCCAGTACTTC
.,TRBJ2-1,.,TRBV20-1,CSALRGSRDGEQFF,TGCAGTGCTCTTCGGGGGAGCAGGGATGGTGAGCAGTTCTTC
few,TRBJ1-1,.,TRBV7-2,CASSLLKGGWTEAFF,TGTGCCAGCAGCTTATTAAAAGGGGGTTGGACTGAAGCTTTCTTT
.,TRBJ1-1,TRBD1,TRBV19,CASSQRTGVTITEAFF,TGTGCCAGTAGTCAGAGGACAGGGGTAACCATCACTGAAGCTTTCTTT
.,TRBJ1-6,.,TRBV6-1,CASSRRQVNNSPLHF,TGTGCCAGCAGTCGTCGACAGGTCAATAATTCACCCCTCCACTTT
.,TRBJ1-2,.,TRBV7-2,CASSPRGTFYGYTF,TGTGCCAGCAGCCCCCGGGGGACGTTCTATGGCTACACCTTC
few,TRBJ2-5,.,TRBV6-2/TRBV6-3,CASSYALGGQETQYF,TGTGCCAGCAGTTACGCCTTAGGGGGCCAAGAGACCCAGTACTTC
.,TRBJ1-2,.,TRBV7-9,CASSLAGRGYYGYTF,TGTGCCAGCAGCTTAGCAGGGAGGGGGTACTATGGCTACACCTTC
.,TRBJ2-1,.,TRBV7-2,CASSPLARPNEQFF,TGTGCCAGCAGCCCACTAGCCCGGCCCAATGAGCAGTTCTTC
few,TRBJ1-2,TRBD1,TRBV20-1,CSARDLKGQGASYGYTF,TGCAGTGCTAGAGATTTGAAGGGACAGGGGGCTAGCTATGGCTACACCTTC
few,TRBJ2-2,.,TRBV7-9,CASRPTGRDTGELFF,TGTGCCAGCAGACCCACTGGACGGGACACCGGGGAGCTGTTTTTT
.,TRBJ2-1,TRBD2,TRBV20-1,CSARLAGGPSEQFF,TGCAGTGCTAGACTAGCGGGAGGGCCGAGTGAGCAGTTCTTC
.,TRBJ1-6,.,TRBV6-2/TRBV6-3,CASRVVQGVSPLHF,TGTGCCAGCAGAGTGGTGCAGGGAGTTTCACCCCTCCACTTT
.,TRBJ2-1,TRBD2,TRBV20-1,CSARGGLFEQFF,TGCAGTGCTAGGGGGGGGTTGTTTGAGCAGTTCTTC
.,TRBJ1-1,.,TRBV20-1,CSAWTGYTEAFF,TGCAGTGCCTGGACCGGGTACACTGAAGCTTTCTTT
few,TRBJ2-1,.,TRBV2,CASTSWVLEQFF,TGTGCCAGCACCTCCTGGGTGCTTGAGCAGTTCTTC
.,TRBJ1-5,.,TRBV12-3/TRBV12-4,CASSPTGINQPQHF,TGTGCCAGCAGCCCTACAGGGATCAATCAGCCCCAGCATTTT
.,TRBJ2-7,.,TRBV25-1,CASSPDRQGNEQYF,TGTGCCAGCAGCCCCGACAGGCAGGGGAACGAGCAGTACTTC
.,TRBJ1-1,TRBD1,TRBV20-1,CSASRSGGTEAFF,TGCAGTGCTAGTCGTTCAGGGGGAACTGAAGCTTTCTTT
.,TRBJ1-2,.,TRBV7-9,CASSNQGVGNYGYTF,TGTGCCAGCAGCAACCAGGGTGTGGGTAACTATGGCTACACCTTC
few,TRBJ1-5,TRBD1,TRBV25-1,CASSESRTGIYSAGQPQHF,TGTGCCAGCAGTGAATCCCGGACAGGGATATATAGTGCAGGTCAGCCCCAGCATTTT